These 17 T cell receptor beta chains originate from one sample sequenced in a study of graft-versus-host responses after intestinal transplantation. These receptors are not linked to any known antigen. Sequencing was performed with immunoSEQ multiplex PCR; in TCRdb, only in-frame clones are kept and a portion is missing. This table has 70,000 or so clones, 84% appearing once. This sample comprised unstimulated CD4+ T cells sorted from spleen or lymph node cells, obtained before transplant. The receptors come from a human donor who was the organ donor for an intestinal transplant.

The chain employs TRBV6-5 and TRBJ2-6, with D maybe TRBD2 (5 bases). Trimming stripped 2 bases from V and 2 bases from J, with 7 bases between. Germline values: CDR1 MNHEY, CDR2 SVGAGI. CDR3 length: 15 residues. The chain's CDR3 is CASSYGRAGANVLTF. CDR3 nucleotide sequence: TGTGCCAGCAGTTACGGGCGGGCTGGGGCCAACGTCCTGACTTTC.

This sequence joins TRBV5-1 and TRBJ1-1; D may be TRBD1 (6 bases). Trimming removed 4 bases from V and 1 base from J, with 17 bases in between. Germline loops: CDR1 SGHRS, CDR2 YFSETQ. There are 16 residues in the CDR3. The CDR3 loop is CASSGDTNPGNTEAFF. In nucleotides, the CDR3 is TGCGCCAGCAGCGGGGACACCAACCCGGGGAACACTGAAGCTTTCTTT.

This clone was found once. The rearrangement uses TRBV27 and TRBJ1-2; 9 bases align to TRBD1. CDR3 length equals 14 residues. Germline trimming cut 4 bases from V and 7 bases from J; bases unmatched to any gene: 7. Germline V lookup: CDR1 MNHEY, CDR2 SMNVEV (reference sequence). The CDR3 loop is CASSSTGGASGYTF. Written as DNA, the CDR3 is TGTGCCAGCAGTTCCACAGGGGGCGCAAGTGGCTACACCTTC.

Here the CDR3 reads CASRGDRETQYF. The CDR3 nucleotides are TGTGCCAGCAGGGGGGACAGGGAGACCCAGTACTTC. The chain couples TRBV6-1 to TRBJ2-5; 8 nucleotides agree with TRBD1. Per the germline V gene, CDR1 is MNHNS and CDR2 is SASEGT. This CDR3 is built from 12 residues. The trim removed 6 bases at V and 5 bases at J, leaving 2 bases unmatched.

The V and J genes are TRBV6-5 and TRBJ1-6; no definite D call. The germline V gene has CDR1 MNHEY and CDR2 SVGAGI. Trimming shortened V by 2 bases and J by 16 bases, and 15 bases separated the two germline ends. CDR3 length: 13 residues. The chain's CDR3 is CASSYRLQLSLHF. CDR3 DNA sequence: TGTGCCAGCAGTTACAGGCTACAGCTTTCTCTCCACTTT.

This clone was seen just once. The J gene is TRBJ2-1, the V gene TRBV6-1; D is unclear. The CDR3 has 16 residues. Germline V gene lookup returns CDR1 MNHNS and CDR2 SASEGT. V shed 3 bases and J shed 11 bases, with 23 bases lying between them. The CDR3 DNA follows: TGTGCCAGCAGTGATTCCGGGTCAGCCTCACCCAACAAGCAGTTCTTC. This codes for CASSDSGSASPNKQFF.

The chain is built from TRBV5-1 and TRBJ1-1; TRBD1 agrees at 7 bases. The CDR3 totals 15 residues. Losses at the gene ends were 6 bases for V and 2 bases for J; bases not matched to a gene: 10. Germline V lookup: CDR1 SGHRS, CDR2 YFSETQ. CDR3 in DNA: TGCGCCAGCACGGAACCGACAGGGATCAACACTGAAGCTTTCTTT. Amino acid sequence: CASTEPTGINTEAFF.

The chain links TRBV7-9 to TRBJ1-2; the D gene is possibly TRBD1 (6 bases). This CDR3 is 14 amino acids long. With 6 bases removed from V and 6 bases from J, the gap between germline ends came to 17 bases. CDR1 is SEHNR and CDR2 is FQNEAQ in the germline V gene (reference sequence). The CDR3 region has the DNA TGTGCCAGCAGAGCCCGACAGGTTGAAGATGGCTACACCTTC. It translates to CASRARQVEDGYTF.

This chain connects TRBV28 to TRBJ1-2; D not certain. The V gene lost 7 bases and the J gene lost 7 bases, with 16 bases spanning the gap. This CDR3 contains 13 residues. Germline CDR1 MDHEN, CDR2 SYDVKM. The CDR3 sequence is CASIQDARGGYTF. The CDR3 DNA is TGTGCCAGCATCCAGGACGCTCGGGGTGGCTACACCTTC.

V usage is TRBV4-2 and J usage is TRBJ2-7; possible D gene TRBD1, 5 bases. V lost 0 bases and J lost 3, with 9 bases in between. Germline values: CDR1 LGHNA, CDR2 YNFKEQ. The CDR3 covers 14 residues. CDR3 loop: CASSQDRQSYEQYV. CDR3 coding DNA: TGTGCCAGCAGCCAAGATCGACAGAGCTACGAGCAGTACGTC.

This rearrangement joins TRBV2 to TRBJ2-1, with 13 nucleotides matching TRBD2. V was clipped by 6 bases and J by 9 bases; unmatched bases: 11. This CDR3 has 16 residues. CDR1 and CDR2 (germline): SNHLY, FYNNEI. CDR3 in DNA: TGTGCCAGCAGAGATTGGACTAGCGGGGGCCGGGTTGAGCAGTTCTTC. Amino acid sequence: CASRDWTSGGRVEQFF.

V gene TRBV18 combines with J gene TRBJ2-3; possible D gene TRBD2, 7 bases. Germline V gene data show CDR1 as KGHSH and CDR2 as LQKENI. V lost 0 bases and J 3 bases, leaving 16 bases between the germline ends. The CDR3 has 17 residues. The CDR3 coding sequence is TGTGCCAGCTCACCACCGGGGGGGGCTTCGGGAACAGATACGCAGTATTTT. Translating gives CASSPPGGASGTDTQYF.

The V call is TRBV5-1, the J call TRBJ2-1, with TRBD2 matching over 10 bases. Germline V gene sequence: CDR1 SGHRS, CDR2 YFSETQ. V was clipped by 6 bases and J by 1 base; unmatched bases: 4. The CDR3 is 15 amino acids. The CDR3 DNA follows: TGCGCCAGCAAATTAGCGGGGGGTTCCTACAATGAGCAGTTCTTC. As protein: CASKLAGGSYNEQFF.

V and J are TRBV13 and TRBJ1-6; TRBD1 matches 7 bases. The V gene end was trimmed by 2 bases and the J gene end by 6 bases; junction bases not matched to a gene: 7. The CDR3 loop spans 16 amino acids. CDR1 is PRHDT, CDR2 FYEKMQ, per germline (reference sequence). CDR3 sequence (DNA): TGTGCCAGCAGCTTAACCGGGACAGTAGGTAATTCACCCCTCCACTTT. This translates into CASSLTGTVGNSPLHF. Using reference TRBV13 and TRBJ1-6 for the parts outside the CDR3, the full variable domain is AAGVIQSPRHLIKEKRETATLKCYPIPRHDTVYWYQQGPGQDPQFLISFYEKMQSDKGSIPDRFSAQQFSDYHSELNMSSLELGDSALYFCASSLTGTVGNSPLHFGNGTRLTVT.

CDR3 in amino acids: CASSLALRTTSTDTQYF. The CDR3 DNA reads TGTGCCAGCAGCTTAGCCTTGCGGACTACTAGCACAGATACGCAGTATTTT. The V call is TRBV7-2, the J call TRBJ2-3; D is perhaps TRBD2 (6 bases). V gave up 0 bases and J gave up 0 bases, with 13 bases separating them. The V gene's germline CDR1 is SGHTA and CDR2 FQGNSA. The CDR3 sequence is 17 residues long.

The rearrangement uses TRBV5-1 and TRBJ2-3; D is possibly TRBD1 (6 bases). The ends were cut back, 3 bases at V and 6 bases at J, with 20 bases in the middle. The length of the CDR3 is 16 residues. CDR1 and CDR2 (germline): SGHRS, YFSETQ. The CDR3 region has the DNA TGCGCCAGCAGCTCCGCCTCGGTACAGGGTCCCGATACGCAGTATTTT. It specifies CASSSASVQGPDTQYF.

V gene TRBV4-1 combines with J gene TRBJ1-4; 8 bases fit TRBD1. CDR3 length: 16 amino acids. Germline CDR1 MGHRA, CDR2 YSYEKL. With 4 bases clipped from V and 6 bases from J, the junction kept 10 bases outside the gene matches. The DNA of the CDR3 is TGCGCCAGCAGCCTAGGGACAGGTTGGCAGGATGAAAAACTGTTTTTT. Protein: CASSLGTGWQDEKLFF.